This T cell receptor beta chain derives from a study of siplizumab effects on memory and regulatory T cells. As regards this clone: The target antigen is unknown.

Broader study findings: The alloreactive clones that mapped to unstimulated subsets made up only a minor fraction. Siplizumab led to significantly less abundant alloreactive sequences that could be traced back to unstimulated CD4+ memory cells.

Every sample had roughly 100,000 of its TCR templates assayed. Here immunoSEQ multiplex PCR was the method, and the copy in TCRdb shows in-frame clones only, minus some. The sample lists 65,000 to 70,000 clones, 88% occurring once. CDR1 and CDR2 from the germline V gene are SNHLY and FYNNEI. The CDR3 has 15 residues. J lost 3 bases, V lost 6 bases, and 5 bases had no gene match. This TCR was recovered from a human donor in good health. Sequenced material: Tregs sorted from blood. The V gene is TRBV2, the J gene TRBJ2-2, with TRBD1 matching 9 bases. The CDR3 DNA sequence: TGTGCCAGCAGCAAACAGGGGGCATACACCGGGGAGCTGTTTTTT. Residues: CASSKQGAYTGELFF.